This T cell receptor beta chain was sequenced during a study of blood T cell repertoires in COVID-19. Study background: There were acute and convalescent COVID-19 samples, and they came from the United States, Italy and Spain.

This CDR3 region has 12 residues. The germline CDR1 and CDR2 sequences are SNHLY and FYNNEI. The ends were cut back, 5 bases at V and 7 bases at J, with 11 bases in the middle. Generated by immunoSEQ multiplex PCR, the TCRdb table keeps only in-frame clones and is missing some. The table records 200,000 to 250,000 clones, about 84% of them present only once. Donors in Cohort 3 who had recovered were those with two negative PCRs, healthcare professional clearance, or resolution of their symptoms. This receptor was taken from a woman aged 50 to 60 who had recovered from COVID-19. The sequencing input was PBMCs or T cells enriched from blood (not recorded which). The chain is built from TRBV2 and TRBJ1-1; a weak D match, TRBD1 (5 bases). The CDR3 bases are TGTGCCAGCAGTCCGAGACAGTATGAAGCTTTCTTT. Protein sequence: CASSPRQYEAFF.